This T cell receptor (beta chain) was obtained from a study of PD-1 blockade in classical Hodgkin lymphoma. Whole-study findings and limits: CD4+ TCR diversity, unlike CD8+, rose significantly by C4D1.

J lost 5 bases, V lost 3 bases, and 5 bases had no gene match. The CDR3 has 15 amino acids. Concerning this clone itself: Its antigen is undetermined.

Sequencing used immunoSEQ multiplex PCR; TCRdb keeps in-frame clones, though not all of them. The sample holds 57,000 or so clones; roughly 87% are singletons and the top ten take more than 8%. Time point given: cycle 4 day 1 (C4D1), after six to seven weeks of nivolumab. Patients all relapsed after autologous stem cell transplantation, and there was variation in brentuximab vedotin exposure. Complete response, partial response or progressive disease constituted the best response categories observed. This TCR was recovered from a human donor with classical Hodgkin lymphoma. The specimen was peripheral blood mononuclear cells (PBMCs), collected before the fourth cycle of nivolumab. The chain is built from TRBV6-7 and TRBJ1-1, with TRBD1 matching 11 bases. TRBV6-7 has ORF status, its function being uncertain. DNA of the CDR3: TGTGCCAGCAGTTATTTAGGACAGGGGGCAACTGAAGCTTTCTTT. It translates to CASSYLGQGATEAFF.